Listed here is a single TCR beta chain. Its antigen is undetermined. The data were produced by immunoSEQ multiplex PCR, yet TCRdb's version contains in-frame clones alone and is incomplete. The sample lists roughly 61,000 clones, around nine tenths seen once, with approximately 3.5% in the top ten. Trimming took off 4 bases at V and 2 bases at J, with 12 bases between the two ends. Looked up from germline, CDR1 is GTSNPN and CDR2 is SVGIG (reference sequence). There are 13 residues in the CDR3. The data derive from a study of OX40 agonist ivuxolimab in advanced cancers. For the study at large: Ivuxolimab, an antibody acting as an agonist of OX40 (CD134), was used to treat patients. Patients with prior anti-PD-1, anti-PD-L1 or anti-CTLA-4 therapy were eligible; 40% had some.

Study findings and constraints: CD4+ and CD8+ T cells in blood underwent clonal expansion by week 6 at 0.1 to 3.0 mg/kg. On average, CD8+ T cells showed a greater number of expanded clones than CD4+.

The origin of this receptor is an adult with an advanced solid tumor such as melanoma, head and neck, liver or kidney cancer. This sequence joins TRBV30 and TRBJ2-7; the D gene is possibly TRBD2 (6 bases). The input for sequencing was CD4+ or CD8+ T cells sorted from blood, taken in a trial of the OX40 agonist ivuxolimab. The CDR3 protein is CAWTFGTPYEQYF. As DNA, the CDR3 is TGTGCCTGGACCTTCGGGACTCCCTACGAGCAGTACTTC.